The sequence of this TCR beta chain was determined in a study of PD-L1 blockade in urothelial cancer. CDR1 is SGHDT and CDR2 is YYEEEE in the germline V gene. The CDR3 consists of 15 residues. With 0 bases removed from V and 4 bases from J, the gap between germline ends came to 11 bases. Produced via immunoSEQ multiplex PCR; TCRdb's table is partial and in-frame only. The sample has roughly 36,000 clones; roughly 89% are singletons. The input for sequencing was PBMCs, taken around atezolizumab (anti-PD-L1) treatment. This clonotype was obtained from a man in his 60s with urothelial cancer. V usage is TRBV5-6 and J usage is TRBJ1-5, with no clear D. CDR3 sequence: CASSLGPAGNQPQHF. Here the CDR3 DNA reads TGTGCCAGCAGCTTGGGTCCGGCCGGGAATCAGCCCCAGCATTTT.